By share, the clone carrying this TCR beta chain ranks as large. Its matching antigen is unknown. TCR libraries were prepared from around 14 ng of total RNA with the QIAseq Immune Repertoire TCR panel. TCRdb reprocessed the reads with MiXCR, giving one entry per CDR3 protein. The data contain 950 to 1,300 distinct CDR3 sequences, around 6.3% of them seen just once; the ten biggest clones take up 4.5%. CDR3 length: 15 residues. V lost 2 bases and J lost 3, with 13 bases in between. From live CD3+CD8+TCRalphabeta+ cells, four PD-1 and/or TIGIT subsets were sorted. The data belong to a study of circulating CD8 cells and anti-PD-1 response in melanoma. Study-wide context: About 50% of the 13 melanoma patients received first-line anti-PD-1 therapy. Study-wide findings and caveats: At M1, fewer than 7% of TRB clonotypes appeared in multiple subsets.

Specimen: CD8+ T cells from PBMCs, collected at baseline or after one month of anti-PD-1 therapy (not recorded which). The sequence was obtained from a human donor with melanoma. This sequence joins TRBV12-3 or TRBV12-4 and TRBJ2-5; the D gene could be TRBD1 or TRBD2 (5 bases each). CDR3 nucleotide sequence: TGTGCCAGCAGTTTAAGGACTGGGGGAGAAGAGACCCAGTACTTC. Protein: CASSLRTGGEETQYF.